This T cell receptor (beta chain) was identified in a study of shared clonotypes between healthy human individuals. Whole-study findings and limits: Generation probabilities were higher for clonotypes shared across all four sorted-subset donors than for unshared ones.

With respect to this clone: Its target is not known.

The table came from immunoSEQ multiplex PCR; TCRdb's copy has only in-frame clones and leaves some out. The table has some 2,100,000 clones, 90% to 95% seen once. This CDR3 is built from 13 residues. Trimming left V 2 bases short and J 4 bases short, with 11 bases between. The germline V gene has CDR1 GTSNPN and CDR2 SVGIG (reference sequence). It was CD45RO-negative cells, positively selected for CCR7, that made up naive CD8 cells, with terminally differentiated effector memory CD45RA+ cells excluded. The specimen sequenced was naive CD8+ T cells from PBMCs. The sequence was obtained from a man between 18 and 29 years old in good health. Some clones in this sample may be carry-over from other donors' samples. V gene TRBV30 combines with J gene TRBJ1-2; D may be TRBD1 (5 bases). CDR3 sequence: CAWSSQGIYGYTF. The CDR3, as DNA: TGTGCCTGGAGTTCCCAGGGAATCTATGGCTACACCTTC. Complete variable domain (other parts from reference TRBV30 and TRBJ1-2): SQTIHQWPATLVQPVGSPLSLECTVEGTSNPNLYWYRQAAGRGLQLLFYSVGIGQISSEVPQNLSASRPQDRQFILSSKKLLLSDSGFYLCAWSSQGIYGYTFGSGTRLTVV.